These 19 T cell receptor beta chains share one sample of origin, sequenced in a study of T-cell memory formation after mild COVID-19. Each CDR3 protein gets one entry after TCRdb re-called the 5' RACE reads with MiXCR. The sample contains around 340,000 distinct CDR3 sequences, roughly 20% of which appear only once. Material for sequencing was PBMCs or a T cell subset sorted from them (not recorded which). The receptors were gathered from an adult woman who had mild COVID-19 (a few samples of this study predate the infection). Cell type and time point are not known.

This clonotype was observed a handful of times. The rearrangement uses TRBV7-2 and TRBJ1-2; D is ambiguous. CDR1 is SGHTA and CDR2 is FQGNSA in the germline V gene. The CDR3 length is 13 residues. Trimming removed 2 bases at V and 4 bases at J, with 8 bases between. The CDR3 DNA follows: TGTGCCAGCAGCTTAAACGGGATCTATGGCTACACCTTC. This encodes CASSLNGIYGYTF. Full variable domain (remainder filled in from reference TRBV7-2 and TRBJ1-2): GAGVSQSPSNKVTEKGKDVELRCDPISGHTALYWYRQSLGQGLEFLIYFQGNSAPDKSGLPSDRFSAERTGGSVSTLTIQRTQQEDSAVYLCASSLNGIYGYTFGSGTRLTVV.

As to this clonotype: At one of its ends the junction is not consistent with the germline gene, which may arise from a read error. The chain has TRBV2 and TRBJ1-5; a weak D match, TRBD1 (5 bases). This CDR3 has 17 residues. Per the germline V gene, CDR1 is SNHLY and CDR2 is FYNNEI. The CDR3 loop reads CASSDLEDQGSDQPQHF. CDR3 DNA: TGTGCCAGCAGTGACCTGGAAGATCAGGGTAGCGATCAGCCCCAGCATTTT.

This clonotype was seen a handful of times. This rearrangement joins TRBV19 to TRBJ1-2; possibly TRBD1 for D (6 bases). Trimming left V 10 bases short and J 6 bases short, with 15 bases between. Per the germline V gene, CDR1 is LNHDA and CDR2 is SQIVND (reference sequence). The CDR3 contains 12 residues. CDR3 region: CATSEGGNGYTF. In DNA form, the CDR3 reads TGTGCCACCTCAGAGGGGGGTAATGGCTACACCTTC. Combining the CDR3 with reference TRBV19 and TRBJ1-2 gives the whole variable domain DGGITQSPKYLFRKEGQNVTLSCEQNLNHDAMYWYRQDPGQGLRLIYYSQIVNDFQKGDIAEGYSVSREKKESFPLTVTSAQKNPTAFYLCATSEGGNGYTFGSGTRLTVV.

The rearrangement joins TRBV6-2 or TRBV6-3 to TRBJ2-7; 7 nucleotides match TRBD2. This CDR3 contains 16 residues. Germline V gene data show CDR1 as MNHEY and CDR2 as SVGEGT. V trimming: 4 bases; J trimming: 3 bases; junction bases outside the gene matches: 12. The CDR3 sequence: CASSFGGLADYYEQYF. CDR3 sequence (DNA): TGTGCCAGCAGTTTCGGAGGGCTAGCGGACTACTACGAGCAGTACTTC.

This clonotype was picked up a small number of times. The chain couples TRBV2 to TRBJ2-1, with 7 bases that match TRBD2. Losses at the gene ends were 6 bases for V and 7 bases for J; bases not matched to a gene: 9. The CDR3 sequence is 14 residues long. The V gene's germline CDR1 is SNHLY and CDR2 FYNNEI. CDR3 residues: CASRYRTSKNEQFF. CDR3 nucleotide sequence: TGTGCCAGCAGATACCGGACTAGTAAGAATGAGCAGTTCTTC.

V gene TRBV4-1 combines with J gene TRBJ1-5, with 7 bases fitting TRBD1. With V trimmed by 4 bases and J by 5 bases, 5 bases remained unmatched. Germline V gives CDR1 MGHRA, CDR2 YSYEKL. This CDR3 is built from 14 residues. The CDR3 DNA reads TGCGCCAGCAGCCCTCACAGGGGCTATCAGCCCCAGCATTTT. Protein: CASSPHRGYQPQHF.

V is TRBV20-1 and J is TRBJ2-7, with D tentatively TRBD2 (5 bases). The V gene lost 5 bases and the J gene lost 1 base, with 18 bases spanning the gap. From germline, CDR1 is DFQATT and CDR2 SNEGSKA (reference sequence). The CDR3 length is 15 residues. CDR3 in DNA: TGCAGTGCTCCATACCTTAGAGGGAGTTCCTACGAGCAGTACTTC. Encoded protein: CSAPYLRGSSYEQYF.

A few counts support this clonotype. The chain joins TRBV12-3 or TRBV12-4 to TRBJ1-1, with D tentatively TRBD1 (6 bases). Trimming shortened V by 6 bases and J by 4 bases, and 15 bases separated the two germline ends. The CDR3 is made up of 14 amino acids. CDR3 sequence (DNA): TGTGCCAGCAGCCTTATCCAGGGGCTCACTGAAGCTTTCTTT. This translates into CASSLIQGLTEAFF.

The chain joins TRBV29-1 to TRBJ2-2, with TRBD2 as a possible D gene (5 bases). The CDR3 covers 12 residues. Germline CDR1 and CDR2: SQVTM and ANQGSEA. The ends were cut back, 7 bases at V and 1 base at J, with 7 bases in the middle. The CDR3 region is CSGEKNTGELFF. The CDR3 nucleotides read TGCAGCGGGGAGAAGAACACCGGGGAGCTGTTTTTT.

The table lists this clonotype with a few counts. V usage is TRBV12-3 or TRBV12-4 and J usage is TRBJ2-7, with TRBD2 matching over 15 bases. Germline trimming cut 2 bases from V and 0 bases from J; bases unmatched to any gene: 11. The CDR3 totals 20 residues. This chain's CDR3 is CASSLSLGTSGRTSSYEQYF. CDR3 in DNA: TGTGCCAGCAGTTTAAGTCTTGGGACTAGCGGGAGGACAAGCTCCTACGAGCAGTACTTC.

The rearrangement links TRBV20-1 to TRBJ2-3; 12 nucleotides agree with TRBD1. V lost 2 bases and J lost 11; bases outside the gene matches: 8. CDR3 size: 14 residues. The germline CDR1 and CDR2 sequences are DFQATT and SNEGSKA (reference sequence). In DNA form, the CDR3 reads TGCAGTGCTAGACCCGGGACAGGGGGCGGTCGGCAGTATTTT. Translated: CSARPGTGGGRQYF.

This clonotype was counted many times. This chain links TRBV7-2 with TRBJ2-7; 8 bases line up with TRBD2. Germline V gene lookup returns CDR1 SGHTA and CDR2 FQGNSA. This CDR3 has 14 residues. Germline trimming cut 5 bases from V and 3 bases from J; bases unmatched to any gene: 6. CDR3: CASSEAGGIYEQYF. CDR3 DNA: TGTGCCAGCAGCGAGGCGGGAGGCATCTACGAGCAGTACTTC. Full variable domain (remainder filled in from reference TRBV7-2 and TRBJ2-7): GAGVSQSPSNKVTEKGKDVELRCDPISGHTALYWYRQSLGQGLEFLIYFQGNSAPDKSGLPSDRFSAERTGGSVSTLTIQRTQQEDSAVYLCASSEAGGIYEQYFGPGTRLTVT.

This clonotype came up a few times. This chain uses TRBV5-6 with TRBJ2-5; the D gene is possibly TRBD2 (6 bases). CDR1 and CDR2 from the germline V gene are SGHDT and YYEEEE. Trimming stripped 1 base from V and 1 base from J, with 11 bases between. The CDR3 extends over 15 amino acids. For the CDR3, the DNA is TGTGCCAGCAGCTTGTGGAGGGGACTCCAAGAGACCCAGTACTTC. Translation: CASSLWRGLQETQYF. Looking up the rest from reference TRBV5-6 and TRBJ2-5 gives the full variable domain: DAGVTQSPTHLIKTRGQQVTLRCSPKSGHDTVSWYQQALGQGPQFIFQYYEEEERQRGNFPDRFSGHQFPNYSSELNVNALLLGDSALYLCASSLWRGLQETQYFGPGTRLLVL.

This clonotype was detected only a few times. The V gene is TRBV5-5, the J gene TRBJ1-1; D call uncertain. This CDR3 comprises 14 residues. CDR1 and CDR2 from the germline V gene are SGHKS and YYEKEE (reference sequence). V was shortened by 0 bases and J by 1 base, with 7 bases between the two germline ends. CDR3 region: CASSLGVRNTEAFF. CDR3 DNA: TGTGCCAGCAGCTTGGGCGTCAGGAACACTGAAGCTTTCTTT.

The chain combines TRBV14 with TRBJ2-1; D remains ambiguous. Looked up from germline, CDR1 is SGHDN and CDR2 is FVKESK. The CDR3 spans 13 residues. Trimming took 3 bases from V and 7 from J, leaving 10 bases between them. The CDR3 DNA reads TGTGCCAGCAGCCACCCCAATGGTAATGAGCAGTTCTTC. Translating gives CASSHPNGNEQFF.

This chain uses TRBV19 with TRBJ2-7, with 8 bases fitting TRBD1. The CDR3 is made up of 15 amino acids. With 5 bases clipped from V and 6 bases from J, the junction kept 12 bases outside the gene matches. CDR1 and CDR2 (germline): LNHDA, SQIVND (reference sequence). CDR3: CASSLPGTGELEQYF. The CDR3 coding sequence is TGTGCCAGTAGTTTACCCGGGACAGGTGAGCTCGAGCAGTACTTC.

This clonotype was found many times. The rearrangement uses TRBV29-1 and TRBJ1-2; D is uncertain. Trimming took off 1 base at V and 8 bases at J, with 11 bases between the two ends. Germline CDR1 reads SQVTM; CDR2 reads ANQGSEA. The CDR3 loop spans 12 amino acids. CDR3 DNA sequence: TGCAGCGTTGAAGTGGACGTCGGGGGCTACACCTTC. The encoded protein is CSVEVDVGGYTF.

The table lists this clonotype with a few counts. This sequence joins TRBV5-1 and TRBJ1-3; no definite D call. Germline V gene lookup returns CDR1 SGHRS and CDR2 YFSETQ. Deletions cut 0 bases from V and 2 bases from J, with 6 bases between. This CDR3 region has 14 residues. CDR3 region: CASSLVGTGNTIYF. The CDR3 DNA is TGCGCCAGCAGCTTGGTGGGGACTGGAAACACCATATATTTT.

J is TRBJ2-5 and V is TRBV2; D possibly corresponds to TRBD1 (5 bases). The CDR3 has 13 amino acids. Trimming cost V 7 bases and J 2 bases, with 11 bases left between them. Germline assignment: CDR1 SNHLY and CDR2 FYNNEI. The CDR3 nucleotides read TGTGCCAGCACCAAGGACACTCAAGAGACCCAGTACTTC. Translated: CASTKDTQETQYF. The variable domain in full, with the rest retrieved from reference TRBV2 and TRBJ2-5, is EPEVTQTPSHQVTQMGQEVILRCVPISNHLYFYWYRQILGQKVEFLVSFYNNEISEKSEIFDDQFSVERPDGSNFTLKIRSTKLEDSAMYFCASTKDTQETQYFGPGTRLLVL.